Presented here are 21 T cell receptor beta chains from one specimen sequenced in a study of TIL therapy for anti-PD-1-resistant metastatic lung cancer. Time point meaning: pre-treatment sample, taken before nivolumab and TIL therapy. This was the immunoSEQ v3 assay. Here immunoSEQ multiplex PCR was the method, and the copy in TCRdb shows in-frame clones only, minus some. The repertoire includes more than 20,000 clones, around 79% of them detected once, and roughly 7% sits in the top ten. The material was blood, obtained at baseline. Source of these receptors: a person between 25 and 79 years old with non-small cell lung cancer.

The V and J genes are TRBV30 and TRBJ2-1; D may be TRBD1 (6 bases). The CDR3 totals 15 residues. Germline lookup yields CDR1 GTSNPN and CDR2 SVGIG (reference sequence). V was cut by 5 bases and J by 1 base, with 15 bases left in between. In nucleotides, the CDR3 is TGTGCCTGGGTTCCTAGGACAGTTTCCTACAATGAGCAGTTCTTC. Amino acids: CAWVPRTVSYNEQFF. The whole variable domain, filled in from reference TRBV30 and TRBJ2-1, reads SQTIHQWPATLVQPVGSPLSLECTVEGTSNPNLYWYRQAAGRGLQLLFYSVGIGQISSEVPQNLSASRPQDRQFILSSKKLLLSDSGFYLCAWVPRTVSYNEQFFGPGTRLTVL.

CDR3 sequence reads: CASSLALGGSSYNEQFF. DNA of the CDR3: TGTGCCAGCAGCTTAGCGCTTGGAGGGAGCTCCTACAATGAGCAGTTCTTC. V and J are TRBV7-9 and TRBJ2-1, with a possible D match to TRBD2 (6 bases). Germline V CDR1 and CDR2: SEHNR, FQNEAQ (reference sequence). V lost 0 bases and J 0 bases, leaving 12 bases between the germline ends. The CDR3 length is 17 residues.

V and J are TRBV7-9 and TRBJ1-5, with 10 bases lining up with TRBD1. The CDR3 extends over 18 amino acids. V was pared by 1 base and J by 0 bases, with 6 bases of the junction left unmatched. Germline CDR1 SEHNR, CDR2 FQNEAQ (reference sequence). The CDR3 DNA is TGTGCCAGCAGCTTAGGGGGACAGGGGCTCTATAGCAATCAGCCCCAGCATTTT. This translates into CASSLGGQGLYSNQPQHF.

The genes are TRBV7-3 and TRBJ2-1; 8 positions match TRBD1. Trimming took 5 bases from V and 7 from J; bases not matched to a gene: 10. Germline assignment: CDR1 SGHTA and CDR2 FQGTGA. The CDR3 sequence is 15 residues long. DNA for the CDR3: TGTGCCAGCAGCCGAACGAACAGGGGGGCAAATGAGCAGTTCTTC. Its translation is CASSRTNRGANEQFF. Combining the CDR3 with reference TRBV7-3 and TRBJ2-1 gives the whole variable domain GAGVSQTPSNKVTEKGKYVELRCDPISGHTALYWYRQSLGQGPEFLIYFQGTGAADDSGLPNDRFFAVRPEGSVSTLKIQRTERGDSAVYLCASSRTNRGANEQFFGPGTRLTVL.

The J gene is TRBJ1-4, the V gene TRBV2; D is uncertain. This CDR3 contains 12 residues. V was cut by 5 bases and J by 6 bases, with 7 bases left in between. Germline V gene data show CDR1 as SNHLY and CDR2 as FYNNEI. This CDR3 reads CASSQQYEKLFF. CDR3 DNA: TGTGCCAGCAGTCAGCAATATGAAAAACTGTTTTTT.

This chain connects TRBV11-3 to TRBJ2-3; no reliable D call. Per the germline V gene, CDR1 is SGHNT and CDR2 is YENEEA. Trimming stripped 3 bases from V and 1 base from J, with 2 bases between. The CDR3 covers 12 residues. The CDR3 region has the DNA TGTGCCAGCAGCTTTGGCACAGATACGCAGTATTTT. Its translation: CASSFGTDTQYF.

V is TRBV5-4 and J is TRBJ1-2, with a weak D call TRBD1 (6 bases). The CDR3 loop spans 15 amino acids. V was clipped by 4 bases and J by 14 bases, with 27 bases between them. Germline CDR1 SGHNT, CDR2 YYREEE (reference sequence). CDR3 residues: CASSHPLRGQTGVTF. In DNA form, the CDR3 reads TGTGCCAGCAGCCACCCCTTAAGGGGACAAACCGGTGTGACCTTC.

This chain joins TRBV28 and TRBJ1-5; D gene ambiguous. V dropped 3 bases and J dropped 12 bases, with 18 bases sitting between them. The germline V gene encodes CDR1 MDHEN and CDR2 SYDVKM. CDR3 length: 14 amino acids. CDR3 sequence: CASSFVSAANVQHF. CDR3 nucleotide sequence: TGTGCCAGCAGTTTTGTTTCGGCAGCTAACGTCCAGCATTTT.

The chain is built from TRBV7-9 and TRBJ2-7; D unresolved. V gave up 5 bases and J gave up 1 base, with 9 bases separating them. CDR3 length equals 13 residues. Germline V gives CDR1 SEHNR, CDR2 FQNEAQ (reference sequence). CDR3 in amino acids: CASSPWGSYEQYF. Written as DNA, the CDR3 is TGTGCCAGCAGCCCGTGGGGATCCTACGAGCAGTACTTC.

Only one count was recorded for this clone. The gene calls are TRBV19 and TRBJ2-4; D gene uncertain. V dropped 1 base and J dropped 1 base, with 11 bases sitting between them. Per the germline V gene, CDR1 is LNHDA and CDR2 is SQIVND (reference sequence). The CDR3 is made up of 16 amino acids. The CDR3 DNA follows: TGTGCCAGTAGTATAGGTGGGGTGATGGCCAAAAACATTCAGTACTTC. Protein product: CASSIGGVMAKNIQYF.

In its sample, this clone was seen once. This sequence joins TRBV6-1 and TRBJ2-1; 12 positions agree with TRBD2. The CDR3 has 15 amino acids. The ends lost 8 bases at V and 4 bases at J; junction bases unmatched: 6. Germline V lookup: CDR1 MNHNS, CDR2 SASEGT. Written as DNA, the CDR3 is TGTGCCAGCGCTATCCTAGCGGGAGGGTACAATGAGCAGTTCTTC. Protein sequence: CASAILAGGYNEQFF.

V is TRBV6-1 and J is TRBJ1-5; maybe TRBD1 (6 bases). Looked up from germline, CDR1 is MNHNS and CDR2 is SASEGT. V gave up 6 bases and J gave up 6 bases, with 12 bases separating them. The CDR3 is 13 amino acids. The CDR3 coding sequence is TGTGCCAGCAGAGGGGGGGGAGGTCAGCCCCAGCATTTT. Translating it yields CASRGGGGQPQHF.

V gene TRBV5-1 combines with J gene TRBJ2-5, with D unclear. The J call may be mistaken, given a closer DNA end match to TRBJ2-7. Germline values: CDR1 SGHRS, CDR2 YFSETQ. The CDR3 runs 13 residues. The CDR3 DNA sequence: TGCGCCAGCAGCTCTCCCACGGCCTACGAGCAGTACTTC. Its protein product is CASSSPTAYEQYF.

The V gene is TRBV21-1, the J gene TRBJ2-3; the tabulated D call, TRBD2, remains unverified against the DNA. TRBV21-1 is a known pseudogene. The CDR3 contains 18 residues. The CDR3 DNA sequence: TGTGCCAGCAGCAAAGGCGCCGGGACTAGGGCTAGCACAGATACGCAGTATTTT. Residues: CASSKGAGTRASTDTQYF.

This clone showed up just a few times. The rearrangement joins TRBV9 to TRBJ2-3; 8 bases align to TRBD2. Germline V lookup: CDR1 SGDLS, CDR2 YYNGEE. This CDR3 comprises 14 residues. V shed 6 bases, J shed 2 bases, and the junction held 5 bases outside the gene matches. The CDR3 loop is CASNGGESTDTQYF. In nucleotides, the CDR3 is TGTGCCAGCAACGGGGGGGAGTCCACAGATACGCAGTATTTT.

In this sample, this clone turned up once. CDR3 DNA: TGTGCCAGCAGCGGCCTGGCGGGGGGGGCCCCCCTCGGAGAGGTGGTGCAGTATTTT. It encodes CASSGLAGGAPLGEVVQYF. The rearrangement joins TRBV9 to TRBJ2-3; 9 bases are shared with TRBD2. This CDR3 comprises 19 residues. With V trimmed by 3 bases and J by 11 bases, 25 bases remained unmatched. Germline loops: CDR1 SGDLS, CDR2 YYNGEE.

This chain links TRBV11-3 with TRBJ2-2; the D is unclear. The CDR3 length is 14 residues. Germline V gene data show CDR1 as SGHNT and CDR2 as YENEEA. Trimming removed 7 bases at V and 7 bases at J, with 16 bases between. CDR3 region: CASTKIPDGGELFF. CDR3 DNA: TGTGCCAGCACCAAGATTCCGGACGGCGGGGAGCTGTTTTTT.

The chain combines TRBV11-2 with TRBJ2-2; D possibly corresponds to TRBD2 (5 bases). The germline V and J ends were trimmed by 7 bases and 6 bases, with 6 bases remaining between them. The germline V gene has CDR1 SGHAT and CDR2 FQNNGV. The CDR3 length is 11 residues. The CDR3 here is CASKRAGELFF. CDR3 nucleotide sequence: TGTGCCAGCAAGAGGGCCGGGGAGCTGTTTTTT. Complete variable domain (other parts from reference TRBV11-2 and TRBJ2-2): EAGVAQSPRYKIIEKRQSVAFWCNPISGHATLYWYQQILGQGPKLLIQFQNNGVVDDSQLPKDRFSAERLKGVDSTLKIQPAKLEDSAVYLCASKRAGELFFGEGSRLTVL.

V usage is TRBV9 and J usage is TRBJ2-2; no definite D call. This CDR3 is 15 amino acids long. Trimming left V 5 bases short and J 4 bases short, with 15 bases between. Germline V CDR1 and CDR2: SGDLS, YYNGEE. The DNA of the CDR3 is TGTGCCAGCAGGCGAGAGACAACCACCACCGGGGAGCTGTTTTTT. Translation: CASRRETTTTGELFF.

There are a few counts of this clone. J is TRBJ2-7 and V is TRBV10-2, with TRBD2 matching 7 bases. The CDR3 is 13 residues long. CDR1 is WSHSY and CDR2 is SAAADI in the germline V gene. With 7 bases clipped from V and 6 bases from J, the junction kept 9 bases outside the gene matches. CDR3: CASNSGGRAEQYF. The CDR3 DNA reads TGCGCCAGCAACTCAGGAGGGAGGGCCGAGCAGTACTTC.

The rearrangement uses TRBV9 and TRBJ1-2; D not resolved. Trimming removed 4 bases from V and 3 bases from J, with 19 bases in between. CDR1 and CDR2 from the germline V gene are SGDLS and YYNGEE. This CDR3 is built from 16 residues. The CDR3 coding sequence is TGTGCCAGCAGCCCCCCTGCACCCCGGAAACACTATGGCTACACCTTC. Translation: CASSPPAPRKHYGYTF.